These 7 T cell receptor beta chains share one sample of origin, sequenced in a study of cytomegalovirus exposure and HLA in healthy donors. Profiling relied on immunoSEQ multiplex PCR, and the TCRdb table lists in-frame clones only, not all of them. The table shows about 180,000 clones, with about 83% occurring only once. The sample comprised PBMCs. The receptors here all came from a woman aged 25 to 39 in good health and CMV-seronegative.

V and J are TRBV5-1 and TRBJ1-6, with TRBD1 as a possible D gene (5 bases). Germline V gene lookup returns CDR1 SGHRS and CDR2 YFSETQ. V was pared by 0 bases and J by 8 bases, with 9 bases between. CDR3 length: 14 residues. The CDR3 loop is CASSLEGEDSPLHF. The CDR3 DNA is TGCGCCAGCAGCTTGGAAGGGGAGGATTCACCCCTCCACTTT.

The chain is built from TRBV7-8 and TRBJ1-1; TRBD1 agrees at 9 bases. Per germline, CDR1 SGHVS and CDR2 FQNEAQ. V dropped 5 bases and J dropped 3; count of bases not matched to a gene: 7. The CDR3 extends over 15 amino acids. This CDR3 reads CASSPPRTGDTEAFF. The CDR3 region has the DNA TGTGCCAGCAGCCCACCAAGGACAGGGGACACTGAAGCTTTCTTT.

This chain links TRBV25-1 with TRBJ2-3; 12 nucleotides agree with TRBD2. This CDR3 has 16 residues. Germline lookup yields CDR1 MGHDK and CDR2 SYGVNS. The trim removed 3 bases at V and 4 bases at J, leaving 5 bases unmatched. CDR3 sequence reads: CASSDPSGGASDTQYF. Here the CDR3 DNA reads TGTGCCAGCAGTGACCCTAGCGGGGGGGCGTCAGATACGCAGTATTTT.

About this clone itself: Other DNA sequences within the sample encode an identical CDR3. This chain connects TRBV9 to TRBJ2-3; TRBD1 aligns across 7 bases. CDR1 is SGDLS and CDR2 is YYNGEE in the germline V gene. There are 16 residues in the CDR3. Trimming cost V 0 bases and J 0 bases; bases outside gene matches: 4. The CDR3 region is CASSVGTGVSTDTQYF. In DNA, the CDR3 is TGTGCCAGCAGCGTAGGCACAGGGGTTAGCACAGATACGCAGTATTTT.

The chain couples TRBV7-2 to TRBJ2-3; 7 nucleotides line up with TRBD2. The V gene's germline CDR1 is SGHTA and CDR2 FQGNSA. J was trimmed by 7 bases and V by 6 bases; bases with no gene match: 4. The CDR3 contains 12 residues. In nucleotides, the CDR3 is TGTGCCAGCAGTACTAGCGAATATACGCAGTATTTT. This codes for CASSTSEYTQYF.

CDR3 loop: CASRRGFGETQYF. CDR3 sequence (DNA): TGCGCCAGCCGGCGGGGCTTCGGGGAGACCCAGTACTTC. The chain carries TRBV4-1 and TRBJ2-5, with D maybe TRBD2 (6 bases). CDR1 and CDR2 from the germline V gene are MGHRA and YSYEKL. Trimming removed 8 bases from V and 5 bases from J, with 15 bases in between. This CDR3 has 13 residues.

This clone occurred once. The chain recombines TRBV9 with TRBJ2-1, with 11 bases that match TRBD2. CDR1 SGDLS and CDR2 YYNGEE come from the germline V gene. After removal of 4 bases from V and 8 bases from J, the junction contained 8 bases not matched to a gene. The CDR3 has 15 amino acids. The CDR3 spells CASSPRLAGRDEQFF. CDR3 bases: TGTGCCAGCAGCCCCCGACTAGCGGGGAGGGATGAGCAGTTCTTC. Full variable domain (missing parts from reference TRBV9 and TRBJ2-1): DSGVTQTPKHLITATGQRVTLRCSPRSGDLSVYWYQQSLDQGLQFLIQYYNGEERAKGNILERFSAQQFPDLHSELNLSSLELGDSALYFCASSPRLAGRDEQFFGPGTRLTVL.